This T cell receptor beta chain was obtained from a study of cytomegalovirus exposure and HLA in healthy donors. The primer mix had 60 Vbeta and 13 Jbeta primers. Some clones are missing from TCRdb's copy, which holds only in-frame ones; the method was immunoSEQ multiplex PCR. The sample includes around 75,000 clones. The receptor was isolated from a boy aged 5-17 years in good health and CMV-seronegative. The sequencing sample was made of PBMCs.

CDR3: CASSEAREQYF. The CDR3 DNA reads as TGTGCCAGCAGTGAAGCGAGGGAGCAGTACTTC. The genes are TRBV6-1 and TRBJ2-7; D call uncertain. This CDR3 has 11 amino acids. Germline V gene data show CDR1 as MNHNS and CDR2 as SASEGT. V lost 0 bases and J 7 bases, leaving 4 bases between the germline ends.